The sequence of this TCR beta chain was determined in a study of cytomegalovirus exposure and HLA in healthy donors. Both 60 Vbeta primers and 13 Jbeta primers went into the PCR. Libraries were prepared by immunoSEQ multiplex PCR; TCRdb keeps only in-frame clonotypes and omits some of them. The profile shows 83,000 or so clones, 75% to 85% of them singletons. This TCR derives from a woman in her twenties or thirties in good health and CMV-seronegative. The material sequenced was PBMCs.

The CDR3: CASGSVDTGELFF. DNA for the CDR3: TGTGCCAGCGGTAGTGTTGACACCGGGGAGCTGTTTTTT. This chain links TRBV6-5 with TRBJ2-2, with D unresolved. CDR3 size: 13 residues. V shed 8 bases and J shed 3 bases, with 10 bases lying between them. Germline V gives CDR1 MNHEY, CDR2 SVGAGI.